The clone carrying this T cell receptor beta chain has just one count. The antigen remains undetermined. These data belong to a study of siplizumab effects on memory and regulatory T cells. Overall study findings and caveats: Siplizumab significantly lowered the alloreactive sequences that could be traced to unstimulated CD4+ memory cells.

Roughly 9.3 x 10^4 TCR templates were assayed per sample. Method: immunoSEQ multiplex PCR; TCRdb's copy keeps in-frame clones and lacks some. Here the sample spans 100,000 to 110,000 clones, around 93% being singletons. The V gene lost 3 bases and the J gene lost 4 bases, with 15 bases spanning the gap. Germline V gene data show CDR1 as LNHDA and CDR2 as SQIVND (reference sequence). The CDR3 consists of 15 residues. The chain carries TRBV19 and TRBJ2-5, with D maybe TRBD1 (6 bases). The sequence was obtained from a human donor in good health. Sequencing was performed on non-Treg CD4+ T cells sorted from blood. CDR3 region: CASSITRTVTETQYF. The CDR3 DNA sequence: TGTGCCAGTAGTATTACGCGGACAGTGACAGAGACCCAGTACTTC.